This T cell receptor beta chain came from a study of T cell responses to AZD1222 COVID-19 vaccine (dated by TCRdb to the early 2020s). At the level of the whole study: TCR sequencing covered some 250 trial participants: 200 to 210 given two doses of AZD1222 and 26 given two doses of MenACWY control vaccine. Trial participants were enrolled by age into subgroups of 18-55, 56-69 and 70-plus years, and 148, 28 and 57 TCR-sequenced participants, respectively, were included in these subgroups.

The sample's time point, from its label and the paper: about 28 days (+/-7) after the second vaccine dose. The intended sense of this specimen's treatment or condition label: meningococcal conjugate vaccine given as trial control. Vaccinee samples were obtained from the UK trials COV001 and COV002, which included a single-blind randomized controlled phase 2/3 trial of AZD1222 (ChAdOx1 nCoV-19) in healthy adults. For TCRbeta chain sequencing, PBMC samples were collected from trial participants at day 0 and at day 28 after the second dose. Results the study describes overall, beyond this receptor: The vaccine-associated CD4 TCRs covered the entire spike protein, and the dominant responses fell in regions 160-218 and 743-854. Most participants were white British and females outnumbered males, and the authors suggested that clonal diversity may have been underestimated. Epitopes outside the regions mutated in the B.1.351 and B.1.1.7 variants were reportedly recognized by nearly half of the unique spike-specific TCRs. Because no day 14 peak-response samples were available, the repertoires could be characterized only after the peak T cell response. After two AZD1222 doses, spike-specific TCR breadth and depth were significantly higher than at day 0 and than in MenACWY recipients. Conclusions about previously exposed vaccinees are limited, since just five or six AZD1222 recipients were seropositive for SARS-CoV-2 at baseline. In the small 56-69-year group, the increase in depth fell short of significance, most likely because of low power.

Turning to this clone: No antigen is known for it. The input lacks base qualities; no much larger clone sits a single base away.

The CDR3 regions of human TCRbeta chains were subjected to immunosequencing. Processing in the source paper ran as follows. Repertoire TCRs were matched against a reference library of SARS-CoV-2-specific TCRs generated with the MIRA antigen-specificity platform. Breadth was defined as the fraction of unique TCRs that were SARS-CoV-2-associated, and depth was defined as the fraction of total T cells that were SARS-CoV-2-associated. Using the MIRA data, each spike-specific TCR was assigned both to the spike region to which the TCR was reactive and to a CD4 or CD8 class. Log10-transformed breadth and depth values were compared by one-way ANOVA with Sidak's multiple comparisons tests. The clones in this table, taken by TCRdb from immuneACCESS, are in-frame only. Not every clone is retained; where verified, under half of the shortfall comes from an unresolved V gene, and the cause of the rest is unknown. From that table come the V and J calls and clone size; the DNA was used to work out D and trimming. Across this sample there are fewer than 85,000 clones, with roughly 91% seen only once. The top ten clonotypes cover 4.8% of the sample.

V trim: 3 bases; J trim: 8 bases; unmatched bases: 10. CDR1 SGHDT and CDR2 YYEEEE are derived from the germline V gene. Including cysteine and phenylalanine, the CDR3 has 15 amino acids. The DNA shown is the 45-base CDR3, in frame from base 1. Sequencing used peripheral blood, obtained 28 days after the second dose of the MenACWY control vaccine. This receptor chain uses TRBV5-6 and TRBJ2-1, with 8 bases aligning to TRBD2. The source of this sequence is an adult who received the MenACWY meningococcal vaccine as a control. The DNA reads as follows: TGTGCCAGCAGCTGGGAGCGGGGGCCCAATGATGAGCAGTTCTTC. This yields the protein CASSWERGPNDEQFF.